Shown below are 25 T cell receptor beta chains from a single sample sequenced in a study of T cells in localized non-small cell lung cancer. Method: immunoSEQ multiplex PCR; TCRdb's copy keeps in-frame clones and lacks some. The table lists some 20,000 clones, less than 95% of them singletons, with 6.9% in the top ten. Source: peripheral blood, taken before any cancer treatment. Receptors were obtained from a woman aged 35-75 years with stage I lung adenocarcinoma.

The rearrangement links TRBV6-5 to TRBJ2-3; 7 positions match TRBD2. Germline trimming cut 6 bases from V and 2 bases from J; bases unmatched to any gene: 8. This CDR3 has 15 residues. Germline loops: CDR1 MNHEY, CDR2 SVGAGI. Here the CDR3 DNA reads TGTGCCAGCAGAGGCGGGAGTTTGAACACAGATACGCAGTATTTT. As protein: CASRGGSLNTDTQYF.

The V and J genes are TRBV7-2 and TRBJ2-7, with 9 nucleotides matching TRBD2. The CDR3 runs 15 residues. With V trimmed by 1 base and J by 2 bases, 3 bases remained unmatched. Germline CDR1 SGHTA, CDR2 FQGNSA. The CDR3 sequence is CASSLGLAVTYEQYF. CDR3 sequence (DNA): TGTGCCAGCAGCTTAGGACTAGCGGTAACCTACGAGCAGTACTTC.

This clone was detected a few times. The rearrangement joins TRBV27 to TRBJ2-7, with D uncertain. The CDR3 has 16 amino acids. The germline gives CDR1 MNHEY, CDR2 SMNVEV (reference sequence). The V end lost 7 bases, the J end lost 4 bases, and 23 bases lay between the germline ends. DNA of the CDR3: TGTGCCAGCAAAAGCCCTAGGCTGGCGGATTCTTACGAGCAGTACTTC. Residues: CASKSPRLADSYEQYF.

This clone was picked up one time. This chain joins TRBV21-1 and TRBJ1-2. TRBV21-1 is deemed a pseudogene. The CDR3 contains 12 residues. The CDR3 sequence is CASSSYRYGYTF. CDR3 DNA sequence: TGTGCCAGCAGCAGTTACCGCTATGGCTACACCTTC.

The rearrangement links TRBV6-6 to TRBJ2-4; 7 bases are a match to TRBD2. Per the germline V gene, CDR1 is MNHNY and CDR2 is SVGAGI (reference sequence). The J segment lost 15 bases and the V segment lost 2 bases, leaving 4 bases of the junction unmatched. This CDR3 has 11 residues. The CDR3 protein is CASSYGTTWYF. CDR3 DNA: TGTGCCAGCAGTTACGGGACTACCTGGTACTTC.

The rearrangement uses TRBV6-5 and TRBJ1-2; tentative D call: TRBD1 (6 bases). The V and J ends lost 5 bases and 0 bases respectively, with 13 bases between them. Germline lookup yields CDR1 MNHEY and CDR2 SVGAGI. The CDR3 spans 15 residues. The CDR3 sequence: CASSPIQGSNYGYTF. The DNA of the CDR3 is TGTGCCAGCAGTCCTATACAGGGCTCTAACTATGGCTACACCTTC.

This clone was seen a single time. V and J are TRBV28 and TRBJ1-1; D unresolved. The CDR3 covers 13 residues. The V end was cut by 6 bases, the J end by 5 bases, with 13 bases between. Per the germline V gene, CDR1 is MDHEN and CDR2 is SYDVKM. This CDR3 is CASSFVGGTEAFF. In DNA form, the CDR3 reads TGTGCCAGCAGCTTTGTCGGTGGGACTGAAGCTTTCTTT.

The V gene is TRBV18, the J gene TRBJ2-4; the match to TRBD1 covers 9 bases. CDR3 size: 14 residues. Germline V CDR1 and CDR2: KGHSH, LQKENI. J was trimmed by 11 bases and V by 3 bases; bases with no gene match: 8. Here the CDR3 DNA reads TGTGCCAGCTCACCTCTGGACAGGGGAGGGGTTCAGTACTTC. Its translation is CASSPLDRGGVQYF.

The chain joins TRBV25-1 to TRBJ2-2, with D possibly matching TRBD2 (6 bases). V lost 1 base and J 13 bases, leaving 16 bases between the germline ends. The CDR3 totals 14 residues. From germline, CDR1 is MGHDK and CDR2 SYGVNS. In DNA, the CDR3 is TGTGCCAGCAGTGAATCTGGAGGGAGGTTTGTGCTGTTTTTT. Residues: CASSESGGRFVLFF.

This chain joins TRBV28 and TRBJ1-3; D is perhaps TRBD1 (6 bases). The CDR3 covers 14 residues. Germline values: CDR1 MDHEN, CDR2 SYDVKM. V was clipped by 4 bases and J by 2 bases, with 9 bases between them. CDR3 DNA sequence: TGTGCCAGCAGTTCAGGGGAAGCTGGAAACACCATATATTTT. Translation: CASSSGEAGNTIYF.

The V call is TRBV28, the J call TRBJ2-1; D tentatively fits TRBD1 or TRBD2 (5 bases each). Looked up from germline, CDR1 is MDHEN and CDR2 is SYDVKM. The CDR3 is 13 amino acids. V lost 3 bases and J lost 4, with 7 bases in between. In nucleotides, the CDR3 is TGTGCCAGCAGTTTGGGACGGTACAATGAGCAGTTCTTC. This encodes CASSLGRYNEQFF.

This clone appeared a few times. The V call is TRBV7-2, the J call TRBJ2-1, with D unclear. CDR3 length equals 14 residues. The V gene's germline CDR1 is SGHTA and CDR2 FQGNSA. The V gene lost 1 base and the J gene lost 6 bases, with 10 bases spanning the gap. CDR3 sequence: CASSLGNRLNEQFF. DNA of the CDR3: TGTGCCAGCAGCTTAGGCAACAGACTCAATGAGCAGTTCTTC. The entire variable domain, with the rest obtained from reference TRBV7-2 and TRBJ2-1, is as follows: GAGVSQSPSNKVTEKGKDVELRCDPISGHTALYWYRQSLGQGLEFLIYFQGNSAPDKSGLPSDRFSAERTGGSVSTLTIQRTQQEDSAVYLCASSLGNRLNEQFFGPGTRLTVL.

The chain carries TRBV18 and TRBJ2-2; 12 nucleotides match TRBD2. The junction had 6 bases not matched to a gene; V was cut back by 5 bases and J by 5 bases. Germline V gene lookup returns CDR1 KGHSH and CDR2 LQKENI. The CDR3 has 16 residues. This CDR3 is CASSSSGRAVTGELFF. CDR3 sequence (DNA): TGTGCCAGCTCATCTAGCGGGAGGGCCGTAACCGGGGAGCTGTTTTTT.

The chain links TRBV29-1 to TRBJ1-1; no clear D gene. V was pared by 6 bases and J by 6 bases, with 17 bases between. The CDR3 runs to 13 residues. Germline CDR1 and CDR2: SQVTM and ANQGSEA. CDR3 region: CSVAGVLVAEAFF. The CDR3 bases are TGCAGCGTCGCCGGTGTACTAGTGGCTGAAGCTTTCTTT.

V gene TRBV6-1 combines with J gene TRBJ2-3; D is perhaps TRBD1 (6 bases). This CDR3 contains 14 residues. Germline assignment: CDR1 MNHNS and CDR2 SASEGT. V lost 11 bases and J 4 bases, leaving 19 bases between the germline ends. In DNA, the CDR3 is TGTGCCGCCGAAGGGGGACCCAACGCAGATACGCAGTATTTT. It is translated as CAAEGGPNADTQYF.

The chain couples TRBV5-1 to TRBJ2-5, with 13 bases fitting TRBD2. The CDR3 is 15 residues long. CDR1 and CDR2 (germline): SGHRS, YFSETQ. The trim removed 5 bases at V and 2 bases at J, leaving 3 bases unmatched. DNA of the CDR3: TGCGCCAGCAGACGACTAGCGGGAGGACAAGAGACCCAGTACTTC. Protein sequence: CASRRLAGGQETQYF.

The chain joins TRBV11-3 to TRBJ1-1, with D tentatively TRBD1 (5 bases). V lost 5 bases and J 6 bases, leaving 13 bases between the germline ends. The CDR3 sequence is 13 residues long. CDR1 is SGHNT, CDR2 YENEEA, per germline. The CDR3 here is CASSRGGIPEAFF. The CDR3 bases are TGTGCCAGCAGCCGGGGGGGGATCCCTGAAGCTTTCTTT.

The V and J genes are TRBV18 and TRBJ1-1; D uncertain. This CDR3 contains 11 residues. Germline-derived CDR1 and CDR2 are KGHSH and LQKENI. The germline V and J ends were trimmed by 3 bases and 3 bases, with 2 bases remaining between them. The DNA of the CDR3 is TGTGCCAGCTCACCGGACACTGAAGCTTTCTTT. Protein: CASSPDTEAFF.

The chain links TRBV11-2 to TRBJ2-3; D may be TRBD2 (6 bases). Trimming left V 6 bases short and J 3 bases short, with 10 bases between. The CDR3 is 13 residues long. Germline CDR1 reads SGHAT; CDR2 reads FQNNGV. CDR3 sequence: CASSSAGTDTQYF. The DNA for the CDR3 is TGTGCCAGCAGTTCCGCGGGGACAGATACGCAGTATTTT.

The chain joins TRBV29-1 to TRBJ2-5, with D maybe TRBD2 (6 bases). CDR1 and CDR2 from the germline V gene are SQVTM and ANQGSEA. The CDR3 is made up of 11 amino acids. Trimming cost V 1 base and J 8 bases, with 8 bases left between them. DNA of the CDR3: TGCAGCGTTGAAGGTGGACTAACCCAGTACTTC. Protein: CSVEGGLTQYF.

The gene calls are TRBV6-7 and TRBJ1-5; D remains ambiguous. TRBV6-7 is an ORF; its function is uncertain. The CDR3 spans 16 residues. Deletions cut 5 bases from V and 4 bases from J, with 18 bases between. CDR3: CASSITGPDLNQPQHF. Written as DNA, the CDR3 is TGTGCCAGCAGTATAACCGGGCCAGACCTTAATCAGCCCCAGCATTTT.

CDR3 DNA sequence: TGTGCCAGCAGCCCTTTGTGGCAGGGGTACACCGGGGAGCTGTTTTTT. Amino acids: CASSPLWQGYTGELFF. The chain is built from TRBV7-9 and TRBJ2-2, with D tentatively TRBD1 (6 bases). V shed 5 bases and J shed 3 bases, with 16 bases lying between them. Germline CDR1 is SEHNR and CDR2 is FQNEAQ (reference sequence). The CDR3 has 16 residues.

The genes are TRBV11-3 and TRBJ2-7, with 7 nucleotides matching TRBD1. The CDR3 length is 17 residues. Germline V gene sequence: CDR1 SGHNT, CDR2 YENEEA. V trimming: 4 bases; J trimming: 1 base; junction bases outside the gene matches: 13. DNA of the CDR3: TGTGCCAGCAGCTGGGGACAGCGACGGATTTTATCCTACGAGCAGTACTTC. Translation gives CASSWGQRRILSYEQYF.

V usage is TRBV7-2 and J usage is TRBJ2-7, with TRBD1 matching 7 bases. From germline, CDR1 is SGHTA and CDR2 FQGNSA. This CDR3 is built from 15 residues. J lost 6 bases, V lost 3 bases, and 11 bases had no gene match. CDR3 bases: TGTGCCAGCAGCTTCCGGGGAAGCACAGGGGCCGAGCAGTACTTC. Its translation is CASSFRGSTGAEQYF. Complete variable domain (other parts from reference TRBV7-2 and TRBJ2-7): GAGVSQSPSNKVTEKGKDVELRCDPISGHTALYWYRQSLGQGLEFLIYFQGNSAPDKSGLPSDRFSAERTGGSVSTLTIQRTQQEDSAVYLCASSFRGSTGAEQYFGPGTRLTVT.

The rearrangement links TRBV7-3 to TRBJ2-1, with 10 bases identical to TRBD1. The germline V gene has CDR1 SGHTA and CDR2 FQGTGA. J lost 4 bases, V lost 5 bases, and 8 bases had no gene match. The CDR3 is 16 amino acids. The CDR3 DNA sequence: TGTGCCAGCAGCCCCCGGGACAGGGGTTCGTACAATGAGCAGTTCTTC. Protein sequence: CASSPRDRGSYNEQFF.